Listed here are 12 T cell receptor beta chains from one sample, sequenced in a study of T cell repertoires in ileal Crohn's disease. Generated by immunoSEQ multiplex PCR, the TCRdb table keeps only in-frame clones and is missing some. In the table there are roughly 15,000 clones, 75% to 90% of which are singletons. Sequenced: ileal tissue. All receptors come from an adult with Crohn's disease.

This clone was seen a single time. J is TRBJ1-1 and V is TRBV6-6; the D gene is possibly TRBD1 (6 bases). CDR3 length: 14 residues. The V end lost 6 bases, the J end lost 0 bases, and 11 bases lay between the germline ends. Germline V gene lookup returns CDR1 MNHNY and CDR2 SVGAGI (reference sequence). Here the CDR3 DNA reads TGTGCCAGCAGGAAAAGGGGGATGAACACTGAAGCTTTCTTT. This sequence encodes CASRKRGMNTEAFF.

V is TRBV9 and J is TRBJ2-5; D unresolved. The germline V gene has CDR1 SGDLS and CDR2 YYNGEE. The CDR3 contains 14 residues. Trimming shortened V by 2 bases and J by 1 base, and 9 bases separated the two germline ends. CDR3: CASSVGTAQETQYF. The CDR3 nucleotides are TGTGCCAGCAGCGTCGGAACAGCCCAAGAGACCCAGTACTTC.

The J gene is TRBJ2-3, the V gene TRBV19; D is uncertain. Trimming removed 0 bases from V and 1 base from J, with 11 bases in between. Germline loops: CDR1 LNHDA, CDR2 SQIVND (reference sequence). The CDR3 runs to 16 residues. The CDR3 DNA sequence: TGTGCCAGTAGTATAGACTACCTGGCGGGCACAGATACGCAGTATTTT. Translating it yields CASSIDYLAGTDTQYF.

A note on this clone: At one boundary the junction diverges from the germline segment, which might be a read error. The CDR3 region is CASSFRPTNTGELLF. In DNA, the CDR3 is TGTGCCAGCAGCTTTCGACCGACGAACACCGGGGAGCTGCTTTTT. The J gene is TRBJ2-2, the V gene TRBV7-2; possible D gene TRBD2, 5 bases. The germline gives CDR1 SGHTA, CDR2 FQGNSA. The CDR3 contains 15 residues.

The gene calls are TRBV18 and TRBJ1-4; 7 bases match TRBD1. CDR3 length equals 15 residues. CDR1 KGHSH and CDR2 LQKENI come from the germline V gene. The V gene end was trimmed by 2 bases and the J gene end by 7 bases; junction bases not matched to a gene: 7. The CDR3 DNA reads as TGTGCCAGCTCACCAGACAGGGACAACCCTGAAAAACTGTTTTTT. Translation gives CASSPDRDNPEKLFF.

This chain connects TRBV11-2 to TRBJ1-2, with D unclear. The CDR3 is 12 amino acids. Germline loops: CDR1 SGHAT, CDR2 FQNNGV. The V gene lost 1 base and the J gene lost 4 bases, with 4 bases spanning the gap. The CDR3 bases are TGTGCCAGCAGCTTAGGCGTCTATGGCTACACCTTC. Translating gives CASSLGVYGYTF.

The CDR3 spells CASSRQNTGGHEKLFF. Here the CDR3 DNA reads TGTGCCAGCAGCAGGCAAAACACAGGGGGGCATGAAAAACTGTTTTTT. The genes are TRBV7-9 and TRBJ1-4; TRBD1 aligns across 8 bases. This CDR3 contains 16 residues. From germline, CDR1 is SEHNR and CDR2 FQNEAQ (reference sequence). V shed 5 bases and J 6 bases; nucleotides not matched to a gene: 11.

This clone was observed a few times. This chain connects TRBV7-2 to TRBJ2-5; 8 bases fit TRBD2. The germline V gene encodes CDR1 SGHTA and CDR2 FQGNSA. Trimming took 4 bases from V and 1 from J; bases not matched to a gene: 2. The CDR3 sequence is 14 residues long. The CDR3 coding sequence is TGTGCCAGCAGCTATAGCGGGGTCCAAGAGACCCAGTACTTC. Its protein product is CASSYSGVQETQYF. Combining the CDR3 with reference TRBV7-2 and TRBJ2-5 gives the whole variable domain GAGVSQSPSNKVTEKGKDVELRCDPISGHTALYWYRQSLGQGLEFLIYFQGNSAPDKSGLPSDRFSAERTGGSVSTLTIQRTQQEDSAVYLCASSYSGVQETQYFGPGTRLLVL.

The genes are TRBV7-9 and TRBJ1-6; D may be TRBD1 (6 bases). The germline V and J ends were trimmed by 1 base and 7 bases, with 14 bases remaining between them. CDR1 is SEHNR and CDR2 is FQNEAQ in the germline V gene (reference sequence). The CDR3 runs to 16 residues. CDR3 DNA: TGTGCCAGCAGCTTAGAGAGGGGGGGCGGGAATTCACCCCTCCACTTT. It translates to CASSLERGGGNSPLHF.

The chain combines TRBV30 with TRBJ1-1; D might be TRBD1 (5 bases). The CDR3 consists of 13 residues. Trimming left V 6 bases short and J 4 bases short, with 15 bases between. Per the germline V gene, CDR1 is GTSNPN and CDR2 is SVGIG (reference sequence). The CDR3 nucleotides are TGTGCCTGCCATTCAGGGCTGACCACTGAAGCTTTCTTT. Its protein product is CACHSGLTTEAFF.

The chain couples TRBV4-1 to TRBJ1-6; 9 bases map to TRBD1. This CDR3 comprises 20 residues. Germline trimming cut 4 bases from V and 0 bases from J; bases unmatched to any gene: 13. Germline CDR1 reads MGHRA; CDR2 reads YSYEKL. CDR3 residues: CASSLRVGQGTSSYNSPLHF. The CDR3 region has the DNA TGCGCCAGCAGCCTTAGAGTGGGACAGGGTACGAGCTCCTATAATTCACCCCTCCACTTT.

This sequence joins TRBV4-3 and TRBJ2-1; the D gene is possibly TRBD2 (6 bases). CDR3 length equals 15 residues. Germline V gene lookup returns CDR1 LGHNA and CDR2 YSLEER. Trimming took 3 bases from V and 7 from J, leaving 16 bases between them. The CDR3 loop is CASSHLQIRGNEQFF. The CDR3 region has the DNA TGCGCCAGCAGCCACCTCCAAATTCGGGGGAATGAGCAGTTCTTC.